This T cell receptor (beta chain) was identified in a study of cytomegalovirus exposure and HLA in healthy donors. CDR1 is SGHDT and CDR2 is YYEEEE in the germline V gene. The CDR3 spans 14 residues. Trimming removed 4 bases from V and 5 bases from J, with 15 bases in between. A few counts support this clone. Its antigen is still unknown. General study findings and limits: Analysis was carried out at a later point, and it linked a missense DCLRE1C variant to TCR beta V- and J-gene trimming. Immune exposure information available was restricted to CMV serostatus.

PCR primers comprised 60 Vbeta and 13 Jbeta primers. Measured with immunoSEQ multiplex PCR; TCRdb has only the in-frame clones, and not every one. This sample has some 130,000 clones; more than 70% occur once, and the top ten carry about 3.1%. The sequence came from a man aged 35 to 55 in good health and CMV-seronegative. The gene calls are TRBV5-6 and TRBJ1-1; D might be TRBD1 (6 bases). The source material was PBMCs. The CDR3 reads CASSTGWGTTEAFF. The CDR3 nucleotides are TGTGCCAGCAGCACAGGGTGGGGGACGACTGAAGCTTTCTTT.